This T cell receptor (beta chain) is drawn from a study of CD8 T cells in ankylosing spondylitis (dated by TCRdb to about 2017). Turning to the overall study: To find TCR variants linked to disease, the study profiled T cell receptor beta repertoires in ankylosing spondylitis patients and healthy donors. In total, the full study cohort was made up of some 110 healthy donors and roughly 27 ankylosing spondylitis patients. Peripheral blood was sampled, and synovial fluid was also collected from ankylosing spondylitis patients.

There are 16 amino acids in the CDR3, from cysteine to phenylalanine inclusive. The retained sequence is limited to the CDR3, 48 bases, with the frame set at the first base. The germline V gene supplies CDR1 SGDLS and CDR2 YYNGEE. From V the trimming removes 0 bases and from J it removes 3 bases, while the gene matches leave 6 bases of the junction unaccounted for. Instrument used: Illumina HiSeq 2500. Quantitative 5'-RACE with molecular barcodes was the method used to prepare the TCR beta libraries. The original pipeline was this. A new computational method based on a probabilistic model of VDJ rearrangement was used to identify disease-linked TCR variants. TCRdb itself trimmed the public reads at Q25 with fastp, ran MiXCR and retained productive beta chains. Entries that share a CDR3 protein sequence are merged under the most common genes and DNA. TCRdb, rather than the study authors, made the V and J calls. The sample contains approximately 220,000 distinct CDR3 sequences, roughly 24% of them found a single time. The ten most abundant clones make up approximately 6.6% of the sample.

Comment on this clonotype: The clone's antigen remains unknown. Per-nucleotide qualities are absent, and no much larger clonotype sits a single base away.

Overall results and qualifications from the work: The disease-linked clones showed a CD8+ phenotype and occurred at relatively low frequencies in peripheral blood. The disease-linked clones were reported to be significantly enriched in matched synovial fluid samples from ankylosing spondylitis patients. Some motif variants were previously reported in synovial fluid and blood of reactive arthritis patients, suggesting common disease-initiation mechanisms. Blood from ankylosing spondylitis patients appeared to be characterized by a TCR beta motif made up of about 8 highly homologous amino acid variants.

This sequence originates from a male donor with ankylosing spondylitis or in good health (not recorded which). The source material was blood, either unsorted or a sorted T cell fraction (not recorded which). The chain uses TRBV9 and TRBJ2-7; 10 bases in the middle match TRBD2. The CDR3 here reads CASSVARTSGFYEQYF. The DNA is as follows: TGTGCCAGCAGCGTAGCTAGGACTAGCGGATTCTACGAGCAGTACTTC.